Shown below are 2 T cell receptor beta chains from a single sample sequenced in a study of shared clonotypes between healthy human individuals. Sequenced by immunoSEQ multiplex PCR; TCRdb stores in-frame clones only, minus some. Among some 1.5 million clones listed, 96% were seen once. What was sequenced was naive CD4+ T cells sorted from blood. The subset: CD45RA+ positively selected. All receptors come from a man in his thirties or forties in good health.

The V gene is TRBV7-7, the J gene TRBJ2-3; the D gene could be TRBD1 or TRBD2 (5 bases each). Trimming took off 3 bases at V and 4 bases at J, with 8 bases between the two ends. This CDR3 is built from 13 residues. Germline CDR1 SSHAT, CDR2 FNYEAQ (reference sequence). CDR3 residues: CASSLGVSDTQYF. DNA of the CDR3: TGTGCCAGCAGCTTGGGGGTTTCAGATACGCAGTATTTT. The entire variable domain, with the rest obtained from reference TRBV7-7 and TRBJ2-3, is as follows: GAGVSQSPRYKVTKRGQDVTLRCDPISSHATLYWYQQALGQGPEFLTYFNYEAQPDKSGLPSDRFSAERPEGSISTLTIQRTEQRDSAMYRCASSLGVSDTQYFGPGTRLTVL.

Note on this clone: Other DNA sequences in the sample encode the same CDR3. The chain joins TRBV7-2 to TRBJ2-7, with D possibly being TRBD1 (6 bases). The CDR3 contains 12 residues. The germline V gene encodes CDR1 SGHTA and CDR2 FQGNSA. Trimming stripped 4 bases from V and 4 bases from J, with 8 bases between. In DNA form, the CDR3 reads TGTGCCAGCAGCTCCCAGGGGTACGAGCAGTACTTC. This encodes CASSSQGYEQYF.